The T cell receptor (beta chain) described here comes from a study of blood T cell repertoires in COVID-19. Overall study context: The cDNA or gDNA used as material had been derived from T cells, B-cell-depleted T cells, or PBMCs.

V lost 0 bases to trimming and J lost 0 bases, with 9 bases between them. Per germline, CDR1 MNHEY and CDR2 SVGAGI. CDR3 length: 16 residues. Authors' data handling: From reference gene primer amplification, estimates of nucleated cell counts were derived. TCRdb's copy holds only in-frame clones and misses some; the assay was immunoSEQ multiplex PCR. That table gives V, J and clone size, and the DNA gave D and trimming. This sample has 350,000 or so clones, with approximately 90% found just once. The rearrangement uses TRBV6-5 and TRBJ1-3; D is ambiguous. The clonotype was recovered from a woman aged 60-70 years with COVID-19, enrolled during active disease. Sequences were obtained from peripheral blood. The CDR3 reads CASSYSSESSGNTIYF. CDR3 coding DNA: TGTGCCAGCAGTTACTCGAGTGAGAGCTCTGGAAACACCATATATTTT.